The present TCR beta chain was sequenced within a study of cytotoxic CD8 clonotypes in ibrutinib-treated CLL. The overall study: It was after a median roughly 13 months of treatment, range 6 to 36, that response samples were taken.

Depths of 1 in 200,000 to 1 in 1 million T cells were the sequencing target. The assay was immunoSEQ multiplex PCR, and TCRdb's table has in-frame clones only and misses some. The sample carries about 57,000 clones, 56% recorded once. To note about this clone: What it recognizes is unknown.

Study conclusions and caveats: Baseline-level clonality went beyond age-matched healthy donors and moved in step with circulating CD8+ T-cell counts.

This clonotype was sampled from a human donor with chronic lymphocytic leukemia. The sequencing here drew on PBMCs, taken after 24 months of ibrutinib treatment.

For the CDR3, the DNA is TGTGCCAGCAGCGTTTCGACGGGCGTCCGCACAGATACGCAGTATTTT. Translated, it gives CASSVSTGVRTDTQYF. This chain uses TRBV9 with TRBJ2-3; D gene uncertain. The length of the CDR3 is 16 residues. Germline assignment: CDR1 SGDLS and CDR2 YYNGEE. The germline V and J ends were trimmed by 2 bases and 1 base, with 14 bases remaining between them.